The next 17 T cell receptor beta chains were all read from a single sample in a study of blood T cells in healthy people across ages (dated by TCRdb to between 2014 and 2016). Library construction relied on 5' RACE. The listed sequencing device is Illumina HiSeq 2500. A second PCR of about 6 to 12 cycles was run with a J-beta primer mix and a sample-barcoded 5' primer. TCRdb applied fastp at Q25 and MiXCR to the public reads, then kept only in-frame beta chains. Entries that share a CDR3 protein sequence are merged under the most common genes and DNA. In all, the sample holds 850,000 to 1,000,000 distinct CDR3 sequences, and roughly 48% of those were seen once. Jointly, the top ten make up about an eighth of the sample. Sequences were obtained from blood. These receptors originate from a man between 25 and 39 years old in good health.

There are many counts of this clonotype. V and J are TRBV12-3 or TRBV12-4 and TRBJ2-5; no clear D gene. CDR3 length: 14 amino acids. The V end was cut by 2 bases, the J end by 0 bases, with 7 bases between. CDR3 sequence reads: CASSLTANQETQYF. CDR3 coding DNA: TGTGCCAGCAGTTTAACCGCAAACCAAGAGACCCAGTACTTC.

The J gene is TRBJ2-5, the V gene TRBV3-1, with a tentative D call TRBD1 (5 bases). Germline CDR1 LGHDT, CDR2 YNNKEL (reference sequence). The CDR3 runs to 14 residues. Between the trimmed V and J ends, which lost 2 bases and 2 bases, there was a span of 9 bases. The CDR3, as DNA: TGTGCCAGCAGCCAATATTCAGGGCAAGAGACCCAGTACTTC. This sequence encodes CASSQYSGQETQYF.

The sample holds a few counts of this clonotype. The chain employs TRBV29-1 and TRBJ2-3; TRBD1 aligns across 7 bases. V shed 7 bases, J shed 1 base, and the junction held 11 bases outside the gene matches. The CDR3 sequence is 15 residues long. Per germline, CDR1 SQVTM and CDR2 ANQGSEA. The CDR3 DNA sequence: TGCAGCGCAATGGGGTGGGACAGAGGCACAGATACGCAGTATTTT. Its protein product is CSAMGWDRGTDTQYF.

About this clonotype itself: A much larger clonotype is one base distant, so this may be a read error. The rearrangement uses TRBV11-2 and TRBJ2-7; D uncertain. Germline V gene sequence: CDR1 SGHAT, CDR2 FQNNGV. This CDR3 has 11 residues. The CDR3 loop reads CVSSLLYEQYF. CDR3 nucleotides: TGTGTCAGCAGCTTACTCTACGAGCAGTACTTC.

The gene calls are TRBV20-1 and TRBJ1-5; tentatively, D is TRBD1 (5 bases). This CDR3 spans 15 amino acids. With 6 bases removed from V and 4 bases from J, the gap between germline ends came to 19 bases. The germline V gene has CDR1 DFQATT and CDR2 SNEGSKA (reference sequence). The CDR3 region is CSAEPAGQRNQPQHF. The CDR3 DNA reads as TGCAGTGCAGAACCCGCGGGGCAGCGAAATCAGCCCCAGCATTTT.

This sequence joins TRBV27 and TRBJ2-7; no definite D call. The length of the CDR3 is 14 residues. The V gene's germline CDR1 is MNHEY and CDR2 SMNVEV (reference sequence). Trimming stripped 4 bases from V and 5 bases from J, with 15 bases between. CDR3 in amino acids: CASSWDSVRHEQYF. CDR3 DNA: TGTGCCAGCAGTTGGGATAGTGTGAGACACGAGCAGTACTTC.

The chain couples TRBV4-1 to TRBJ1-1; D possibly corresponds to TRBD1 (5 bases). The germline V gene encodes CDR1 MGHRA and CDR2 YSYEKL. The CDR3 is 15 amino acids. The V and J ends lost 1 base and 5 bases respectively, with 14 bases between them. The CDR3 DNA reads TGCGCCAGCAGCCAAGTGGGCATGGGGCTGACTGAAGCTTTCTTT. This translates into CASSQVGMGLTEAFF.

The CDR3 sequence is CSARGGRALNTEAFF. The CDR3 DNA reads TGCAGTGCTAGAGGTGGCAGGGCATTGAACACTGAAGCTTTCTTT. The chain recombines TRBV20-1 with TRBJ1-1, with a weak D call TRBD1 (5 bases). The CDR3 has 15 residues. Between the trimmed V and J ends, which lost 1 base and 0 bases, there was a span of 12 bases. CDR1 DFQATT and CDR2 SNEGSKA come from the germline V gene (reference sequence).

In DNA, the CDR3 is TGTGCCAGCCCCCGCCTAGGGCGGTCCACTGAAGCTTTCTTT. Its protein is CASPRLGRSTEAFF. This chain joins TRBV21-1 and TRBJ1-1. TRBV21-1 is designated a pseudogene. The CDR3 length is 14 residues.

This clonotype was seen just once. V and J are TRBV5-1 and TRBJ1-1; 9 nucleotides line up with TRBD1. CDR3 size: 16 residues. The V segment lost 4 bases and the J segment 1 base; nucleotides outside the gene matches: 8. Germline CDR1 is SGHRS and CDR2 is YFSETQ. CDR3 coding DNA: TGCGCCAGCAGCCCCCTAATGACAGGGGGGAACACTGAAGCTTTCTTT. Its translation: CASSPLMTGGNTEAFF.

The chain has TRBV27 and TRBJ2-5, with D hard to call. The J call could be wrong; TRBJ2-7 is a better fit for the DNA end. Germline V CDR1 and CDR2: MNHEY, SMNVEV (reference sequence). The CDR3 totals 14 residues. The CDR3 DNA reads as TGTGCCAGCAGTTCTGATCCAGATCCCTACGAGCAGTACTTC. This codes for CASSSDPDPYEQYF.

This chain uses TRBV19 with TRBJ1-1; D gene uncertain. The germline CDR1 and CDR2 sequences are LNHDA and SQIVND (reference sequence). The V end lost 6 bases, the J end lost 0 bases, and 8 bases lay between the germline ends. The CDR3 is 13 amino acids. CDR3 amino acids: CASSVNLNTEAFF. CDR3 coding DNA: TGTGCCAGTAGCGTAAACTTGAACACTGAAGCTTTCTTT. The entire variable domain, with the rest obtained from reference TRBV19 and TRBJ1-1, is as follows: DGGITQSPKYLFRKEGQNVTLSCEQNLNHDAMYWYRQDPGQGLRLIYYSQIVNDFQKGDIAEGYSVSREKKESFPLTVTSAQKNPTAFYLCASSVNLNTEAFFGQGTRLTVV.

The genes are TRBV25-1 and TRBJ2-2; TRBD1 agrees at 11 bases. The CDR3 has 16 amino acids. With 5 bases clipped from V and 5 bases from J, the junction kept 7 bases outside the gene matches. Looked up from germline, CDR1 is MGHDK and CDR2 is SYGVNS. The CDR3 DNA reads as TGTGCCAGCAGTACAGCCGGGACAGGGGGGACCGGGGAGCTGTTTTTT. Protein sequence: CASSTAGTGGTGELFF.

The chain is built from TRBV6-6 and TRBJ2-7; D remains ambiguous. CDR1 is MNHNY and CDR2 is SVGAGI in the germline V gene (reference sequence). V shed 8 bases and J shed 0 bases, with 17 bases lying between them. The length of the CDR3 is 15 residues. The CDR3 region has the DNA TGTGCCAGCTTGGACGAAACCCTCAGCTCCTACGAGCAGTACTTC. It codes for CASLDETLSSYEQYF.

J is TRBJ1-5 and V is TRBV7-2; D remains unclear. Germline assignment: CDR1 SGHTA and CDR2 FQGNSA. This CDR3 is 16 amino acids long. The V end lost 1 base, the J end lost 0 bases, and 10 bases lay between the germline ends. CDR3 DNA sequence: TGTGCCAGCAGCTTAGGGCAGACCTATAGCAATCAGCCCCAGCATTTT. As protein: CASSLGQTYSNQPQHF.

This clonotype has more than one count but fewer than ten. V usage is TRBV6-4 and J usage is TRBJ2-3, with 10 bases identical to TRBD2. This CDR3 has 14 residues. Germline V gene data show CDR1 as MRHNA and CDR2 as SNTAGT. With V trimmed by 6 bases and J by 3 bases, 3 bases remained unmatched. This CDR3 is CASRGTSVTDTQYF. DNA of the CDR3: TGTGCCAGCAGAGGGACTAGCGTGACAGATACGCAGTATTTT.

The CDR3 sequence is CASSPRVQGSSYGYTF. As DNA, the CDR3 is TGTGCCAGCAGCCCTAGGGTCCAGGGCTCGAGCTATGGCTACACCTTC. The V and J genes are TRBV5-6 and TRBJ1-2, with D perhaps matching TRBD1 (5 bases). V gave up 4 bases and J gave up 4 bases, with 20 bases separating them. Germline V lookup: CDR1 SGHDT, CDR2 YYEEEE. The CDR3 spans 16 residues.